This is a list of T cell receptor beta chains from one sample in a study of cytomegalovirus exposure and HLA in healthy donors. Some clones are missing from TCRdb's copy, which holds only in-frame ones; the method was immunoSEQ multiplex PCR. The sample includes about 110,000 clones. The specimen sequenced was PBMCs. These receptors were obtained from a man between 35 and 55 years old in good health and CMV-seropositive. Both conserved end residues are part of each CDR3. D genes are given only for firm matches.

j_gene: TRBJ2-1; v_gene: TRBV10-3; d_gene: TRBD2; CDR3aa: CAISVPTSGWGSYNEQFF; CDR3nt: TGTGCCATCAGTGTTCCTACTAGCGGGTGGGGGTCCTACAATGAGCAGTTCTTC
j_gene: TRBJ2-3; v_gene: TRBV28; d_gene: -; CDR3aa: CASFTSFSDTQYF; CDR3nt: TGTGCCAGCTTTACTAGTTTTTCAGATACGCAGTATTTT
j_gene: TRBJ2-1; v_gene: TRBV18; d_gene: TRBD1; CDR3aa: CASSRQGPSEQFF; CDR3nt: TGTGCCAGCTCGAGACAGGGGCCGAGTGAGCAGTTCTTC
j_gene: TRBJ2-5; v_gene: TRBV2; d_gene: -; CDR3aa: CASSGGERETQYF; CDR3nt: TGTGCCAGCAGTGGCGGGGAGAGGGAGACCCAGTACTTC
j_gene: TRBJ2-1; v_gene: TRBV7-8; d_gene: TRBD1; CDR3aa: CASSLEIGTAHNEQFF; CDR3nt: TGTGCCAGCAGCTTAGAAATAGGGACAGCACACAATGAGCAGTTCTTC
j_gene: TRBJ2-5; v_gene: TRBV5-1; d_gene: -; CDR3aa: CASSLYGFGPQETQYF; CDR3nt: TGCGCCAGCAGCTTGTACGGGTTTGGTCCCCAAGAGACCCAGTACTTC
j_gene: TRBJ1-5; v_gene: TRBV6-1; d_gene: TRBD1; CDR3aa: CASSAQGANSNQPQHF; CDR3nt: TGTGCCAGCAGTGCCCAGGGGGCTAATAGCAATCAGCCCCAGCATTTT
j_gene: TRBJ2-5; v_gene: TRBV7-6; d_gene: -; CDR3aa: CASSLISGSTGVRETQYF; CDR3nt: TGTGCCAGCAGCTTAATCTCAGGGTCGACGGGAGTTCGGGAGACCCAGTACTTC
j_gene: TRBJ2-7; v_gene: TRBV27; d_gene: TRBD2; CDR3aa: CASSPGLAGVEQYF; CDR3nt: TGTGCCAGCAGTCCCGGACTAGCGGGAGTCGAGCAGTACTTC
j_gene: TRBJ2-7; v_gene: TRBV28; d_gene: TRBD2; CDR3aa: CATRGLAGGISYEQYF; CDR3nt: TGTGCCACCCGCGGACTAGCGGGAGGGATCTCCTACGAGCAGTACTTC
j_gene: TRBJ2-7; v_gene: TRBV11-2; d_gene: TRBD2; CDR3aa: CASSLDGFTSVYEQYF; CDR3nt: TGTGCCAGCAGCTTAGATGGTTTTACTAGCGTCTACGAGCAGTACTTC
j_gene: TRBJ2-7; v_gene: TRBV28; d_gene: TRBD2; CDR3aa: CASSLSPRRLAGVYEQYF; CDR3nt: TGTGCCAGCAGTTTATCCCCCAGACGACTAGCGGGCGTCTACGAGCAGTACTTC
j_gene: TRBJ1-3; v_gene: TRBV4-1; d_gene: TRBD1; CDR3aa: CASSQVPGQGYSGNTIYF; CDR3nt: TGCGCCAGCAGCCAAGTCCCGGGACAGGGTTACTCTGGAAACACCATATATTTT
j_gene: TRBJ2-1; v_gene: TRBV9; d_gene: TRBD2; CDR3aa: CASSPPGLATYNEQFF; CDR3nt: TGTGCCAGCAGCCCCCCCGGACTAGCAACCTACAATGAGCAGTTCTTC
j_gene: TRBJ2-1; v_gene: TRBV6-5; d_gene: -; CDR3aa: CASGRGSYNEQFF; CDR3nt: TGTGCCAGCGGTCGAGGCTCCTACAATGAGCAGTTCTTC
j_gene: TRBJ1-2; v_gene: TRBV7-9; d_gene: TRBD1; CDR3aa: CASSFGQGGRGYTF; CDR3nt: TGTGCCAGCAGCTTTGGACAGGGGGGTCGTGGCTACACCTTC
j_gene: TRBJ2-5; v_gene: TRBV13; d_gene: TRBD1; CDR3aa: CASSLALGTDETQYF; CDR3nt: TGTGCCAGCAGCTTAGCCCTCGGGACAGATGAGACCCAGTACTTC
j_gene: TRBJ2-5; v_gene: TRBV5-1; d_gene: TRBD1; CDR3aa: CASRRTGVQETQYF; CDR3nt: TGCGCCAGCAGGCGGACAGGGGTCCAAGAGACCCAGTACTTC
j_gene: TRBJ2-5; v_gene: TRBV27; d_gene: TRBD1; CDR3aa: CASRSMGQGETQYF; CDR3nt: TGTGCCAGCAGATCGATGGGACAGGGAGAGACCCAGTACTTC
j_gene: TRBJ1-1; v_gene: TRBV6-5; d_gene: TRBD1; CDR3aa: CASSIQGAYTEAFF; CDR3nt: TGTGCCAGCAGTATACAGGGGGCGTATACTGAAGCTTTCTTT
j_gene: TRBJ2-3; v_gene: TRBV30; d_gene: -; CDR3aa: CAWSVPTTSTDTQYF; CDR3nt: TGTGCCTGGAGTGTACCTACTACTAGCACAGATACGCAGTATTTT
j_gene: TRBJ2-7; v_gene: TRBV9; d_gene: TRBD2; CDR3aa: CASSPTGTIYYEQYF; CDR3nt: TGTGCCAGCAGCCCGACCGGGACTATTTATTACGAGCAGTACTTC
j_gene: TRBJ1-2; v_gene: TRBV9; d_gene: -; CDR3aa: CASSRTAITNYGYTF; CDR3nt: TGTGCCAGCTCTCGGACAGCTATTACTAACTATGGCTACACCTTC
j_gene: TRBJ1-3; v_gene: TRBV7-6; d_gene: -; CDR3aa: CASSRTTATKGNTIYF; CDR3nt: TGTGCCAGCAGCCGGACGACAGCTACGAAGGGAAACACCATATATTTT
j_gene: TRBJ2-1; v_gene: TRBV19; d_gene: TRBD2; CDR3aa: CASSISKSGRNLAEQFF; CDR3nt: TGTGCCAGTAGTATCTCCAAAAGCGGGAGGAACCTCGCTGAGCAGTTCTTC
j_gene: TRBJ2-6; v_gene: TRBV29-1; d_gene: TRBD1; CDR3aa: CSVPGQGQSGANVLTF; CDR3nt: TGCAGCGTTCCGGGACAGGGCCAATCTGGGGCCAACGTCCTGACTTTC
j_gene: TRBJ2-7; v_gene: TRBV2; d_gene: TRBD2; CDR3aa: CARSGISSYEQYF; CDR3nt: TGTGCCAGGAGCGGGATATCCTCCTACGAGCAGTACTTC
j_gene: TRBJ2-7; v_gene: TRBV6-5; d_gene: TRBD1; CDR3aa: CASRTNPGTAYEQYF; CDR3nt: TGTGCCAGCAGAACCAATCCGGGGACAGCCTACGAGCAGTACTTC
j_gene: TRBJ2-1; v_gene: TRBV7-3; d_gene: TRBD2; CDR3aa: CASSLTASGYNEQFF; CDR3nt: TGTGCCAGCAGCTTAACCGCTAGCGGCTACAATGAGCAGTTCTTC
j_gene: TRBJ2-7; v_gene: TRBV9; d_gene: TRBD2; CDR3aa: CASSAAPGLEVYEQYF; CDR3nt: TGTGCCAGCAGCGCTGCGCCGGGACTAGAGGTTTACGAGCAGTACTTC
j_gene: TRBJ2-3; v_gene: TRBV11-2; d_gene: -; CDR3aa: CASSLEGQSTDTQYF; CDR3nt: TGTGCCAGCAGCTTAGAAGGACAGAGCACAGATACGCAGTATTTT
j_gene: TRBJ2-3; v_gene: TRBV29-1; d_gene: TRBD1; CDR3aa: CSVPRQGSTDTQYF; CDR3nt: TGCAGCGTTCCGAGACAGGGGAGCACAGATACGCAGTATTTT
j_gene: TRBJ2-7; v_gene: TRBV19; d_gene: -; CDR3aa: CASSPQGSYEQYF; CDR3nt: TGTGCCAGTAGCCCTCAGGGTAGCTACGAGCAGTACTTC
j_gene: TRBJ2-1; v_gene: TRBV27; d_gene: TRBD1; CDR3aa: CASSSPGTGVLYEQFF; CDR3nt: TGTGCCAGCAGTTCCCCCGGGACAGGGGTTCTCTATGAGCAGTTCTTC
j_gene: TRBJ2-1; v_gene: TRBV7-2; d_gene: -; CDR3aa: CASSSSGPSSYNEQFF; CDR3nt: TGTGCCAGCAGCTCCAGCGGACCAAGCTCCTACAATGAGCAGTTCTTC
j_gene: TRBJ2-7; v_gene: TRBV29-1; d_gene: TRBD1; CDR3aa: CSVENRDSPYEQYF; CDR3nt: TGCAGCGTTGAGAACCGGGACAGCCCCTACGAGCAGTACTTC
j_gene: TRBJ2-7; v_gene: TRBV11-2; d_gene: -; CDR3aa: CASSPDISYEQYF; CDR3nt: TGTGCCAGCAGCCCTGACATCTCCTACGAGCAGTACTTC
j_gene: TRBJ2-5; v_gene: TRBV27; d_gene: TRBD2; CDR3aa: CASSWGPLTAGEETQYF; CDR3nt: TGTGCCAGCAGTTGGGGCCCTCTAACGGCGGGAGAAGAGACCCAGTACTTC
j_gene: TRBJ2-2; v_gene: TRBV19; d_gene: TRBD2; CDR3aa: CASSQLAGNTGELFF; CDR3nt: TGTGCCAGTAGCCAACTAGCGGGGAACACCGGGGAGCTGTTTTTT
j_gene: TRBJ1-4; v_gene: TRBV6-5; d_gene: -; CDR3aa: CATRKRGATNEKLFF; CDR3nt: TGTGCCACCCGCAAGCGCGGTGCAACTAATGAAAAACTGTTTTTT
j_gene: TRBJ2-7; v_gene: TRBV7-8; d_gene: TRBD2; CDR3aa: CASIRAAGSYEQYF; CDR3nt: TGTGCCAGCATTCGGGCAGCGGGGTCCTACGAGCAGTACTTC
j_gene: TRBJ2-7; v_gene: TRBV5-1; d_gene: -; CDR3aa: CASSTPGRAGEQYF; CDR3nt: TGCGCCAGCAGCACGCCGGGCCGAGCAGGGGAGCAGTACTTC
j_gene: TRBJ2-7; v_gene: TRBV5-1; d_gene: -; CDR3aa: CASSDQGIPYEQYF; CDR3nt: TGCGCCAGCAGCGACCAGGGTATTCCCTACGAGCAGTACTTC
j_gene: TRBJ2-5; v_gene: TRBV4-1; d_gene: TRBD2; CDR3aa: CASSQRLAPGETQYF; CDR3nt: TGCGCCAGCAGCCAGAGACTAGCTCCCGGGGAGACCCAGTACTTC
j_gene: TRBJ1-1; v_gene: TRBV18; d_gene: TRBD1; CDR3aa: CASSPIQGASTEAFF; CDR3nt: TGTGCCAGCTCGCCGATCCAGGGGGCGAGCACTGAAGCTTTCTTT
j_gene: TRBJ2-5; v_gene: TRBV6-1; d_gene: -; CDR3aa: CASTRQLQETQYF; CDR3nt: TGTGCCAGCACGAGACAACTCCAAGAGACCCAGTACTTC
j_gene: TRBJ2-1; v_gene: TRBV9; d_gene: -; CDR3aa: CASSVGWGPSSYNEQFF; CDR3nt: TGTGCCAGCAGCGTAGGTTGGGGCCCGAGCTCCTACAATGAGCAGTTCTTC
j_gene: TRBJ2-2; v_gene: TRBV29-1; d_gene: -; CDR3aa: CSVEDTGSNTGELFF; CDR3nt: TGCAGCGTTGAAGACACAGGTTCGAACACCGGGGAGCTGTTTTTT
j_gene: TRBJ2-1; v_gene: TRBV12-5; d_gene: -; CDR3aa: CASGTGTRGDEQFF; CDR3nt: TGTGCTAGTGGAACCGGGACTCGAGGGGATGAGCAGTTCTTC
j_gene: TRBJ2-7; v_gene: TRBV6-1; d_gene: -; CDR3aa: CASSVGWASYEQYF; CDR3nt: TGTGCCAGCAGTGTTGGCTGGGCAAGCTACGAGCAGTACTTC
j_gene: TRBJ2-7; v_gene: TRBV4-2; d_gene: -; CDR3aa: CASSQSPGLAYEQYF; CDR3nt: TGTGCCAGCAGCCAATCGCCAGGGCTAGCCTACGAGCAGTACTTC
j_gene: TRBJ2-2; v_gene: TRBV7-9; d_gene: -; CDR3aa: CASSFTRGLVTGELFF; CDR3nt: TGTGCCAGCAGCTTTACGAGGGGACTGGTTACCGGGGAGCTGTTTTTT
j_gene: TRBJ2-3; v_gene: TRBV27; d_gene: -; CDR3aa: CASSLRGTNTDTQYF; CDR3nt: TGTGCCAGCAGTTTAAGGGGGACCAACACAGATACGCAGTATTTT
j_gene: TRBJ2-3; v_gene: TRBV19; d_gene: TRBD2; CDR3aa: CASSGLAATDTQYF; CDR3nt: TGTGCCAGTAGCGGACTAGCAGCAACAGATACGCAGTATTTT
j_gene: TRBJ2-3; v_gene: TRBV9; d_gene: -; CDR3aa: CASSGRGPSYTQYF; CDR3nt: TGTGCCAGCAGCGGTCGAGGTCCTTCCTATACGCAGTATTTT
j_gene: TRBJ2-3; v_gene: TRBV29-1; d_gene: -; CDR3aa: CSANRGGTDTQYF; CDR3nt: TGCAGCGCAAACAGGGGGGGGACAGATACGCAGTATTTT
j_gene: TRBJ2-2; v_gene: TRBV28; d_gene: TRBD1; CDR3aa: CASSSPTGVNTGELFF; CDR3nt: TGTGCCAGCAGTTCCCCGACAGGGGTGAACACCGGGGAGCTGTTTTTT